Listed here are 16 T cell receptor beta chains from one sample, sequenced in a study of blood T cell repertoires in COVID-19. The data were produced by immunoSEQ multiplex PCR, yet TCRdb's version contains in-frame clones alone and is incomplete. The repertoire holds 200,000 to 250,000 clones, with roughly 89% as singletons. Material for sequencing was PBMCs or T cells enriched from blood (not recorded which). These receptors were collected from a middle-aged woman with acute COVID-19.

The V gene is TRBV4-3, the J gene TRBJ2-1; no clear D. This CDR3 has 13 residues. V shed 0 bases and J shed 6 bases, with 6 bases lying between them. Germline loops: CDR1 LGHNA, CDR2 YSLEER. The CDR3 DNA is TGCGCCAGCAGCCAAGAACCAGGCAATGAGCAGTTCTTC. It is translated as CASSQEPGNEQFF.

This sequence joins TRBV27 and TRBJ2-6; the D is unclear. The germline V gene has CDR1 MNHEY and CDR2 SMNVEV (reference sequence). This CDR3 has 15 residues. The germline V and J ends were trimmed by 5 bases and 0 bases, with 8 bases remaining between them. CDR3 sequence: CASSPTPSGANVLTF. CDR3 coding DNA: TGTGCCAGCAGTCCCACACCCTCTGGGGCCAACGTCCTGACTTTC.

The chain employs TRBV30 and TRBJ2-3; D unresolved. Germline V lookup: CDR1 GTSNPN, CDR2 SVGIG (reference sequence). V lost 2 bases and J lost 4, with 4 bases in between. CDR3 length: 11 amino acids. CDR3 in DNA: TGTGCCTGGAGTTCCTCAGATACGCAGTATTTT. Translated, it gives CAWSSSDTQYF.

V is TRBV5-1 and J is TRBJ2-7, with 7 bases lining up with TRBD2. J was trimmed by 3 bases and V by 2 bases; bases with no gene match: 5. The CDR3 runs 14 residues. The germline CDR1 and CDR2 sequences are SGHRS and YFSETQ. CDR3 sequence reads: CASSFGQRDYEQYF. CDR3 nucleotide sequence: TGCGCCAGCAGCTTCGGCCAGCGGGACTACGAGCAGTACTTC.

This clone was seen more than once but under ten times. The chain carries TRBV4-1 and TRBJ1-2; TRBD1 might be the D (6 bases). The CDR3 is made up of 14 amino acids. CDR1 MGHRA and CDR2 YSYEKL come from the germline V gene. The V end lost 0 bases, the J end lost 7 bases, and 12 bases lay between the germline ends. CDR3 in amino acids: CASSQELTGTGYTF. The CDR3 DNA reads as TGCGCCAGCAGCCAAGAACTAACAGGGACTGGCTACACCTTC.

V usage is TRBV9 and J usage is TRBJ1-2; D is uncertain. The V end lost 0 bases, the J end lost 7 bases, and 16 bases lay between the germline ends. CDR1 and CDR2 from the germline V gene are SGDLS and YYNGEE. The CDR3 covers 15 residues. This CDR3 is CASSVVDTSFTGYTF. The CDR3 DNA sequence: TGTGCCAGCAGCGTAGTTGACACGAGTTTTACTGGCTACACCTTC.

This clone was seen a few times. The chain is built from TRBV19 and TRBJ1-5; tentatively, D is TRBD1 (5 bases). From germline, CDR1 is LNHDA and CDR2 SQIVND (reference sequence). CDR3 length: 15 residues. Trimming removed 7 bases at V and 4 bases at J, with 17 bases between. The CDR3 nucleotides are TGTGCCAGTAAGTACCAGGGAGGAGCGAATCAGCCCCAGCATTTT. It translates to CASKYQGGANQPQHF.

This chain uses TRBV2 with TRBJ2-7, with 12 bases that match TRBD1. In germline, CDR1 is SNHLY, CDR2 FYNNEI. The trim removed 6 bases at V and 3 bases at J, leaving 6 bases unmatched. This CDR3 has 15 residues. DNA for the CDR3: TGTGCCAGCAGACCGGGACAGGGGGCCATCTACGAGCAGTACGTC. Translation gives CASRPGQGAIYEQYV.

The V and J genes are TRBV6-5 and TRBJ2-1; 10 nucleotides match TRBD2. The CDR3 has 15 amino acids. With V trimmed by 5 bases and J by 1 base, 2 bases remained unmatched. Germline CDR1 and CDR2: MNHEY and SVGAGI. The CDR3 is CASSRSGGSYNEQFF. The CDR3 DNA sequence: TGTGCCAGCAGTCGTAGCGGGGGGTCCTACAATGAGCAGTTCTTC.

J is TRBJ1-2 and V is TRBV6-1; D uncertain. The CDR3 is made up of 14 amino acids. V lost 0 bases and J 5 bases, leaving 10 bases between the germline ends. Germline CDR1 and CDR2: MNHNS and SASEGT. CDR3 amino acids: CASSEAPERYGYTF. The DNA of the CDR3 is TGTGCCAGCAGTGAAGCGCCCGAGCGGTATGGCTACACCTTC.

The rearrangement links TRBV6-2 or TRBV6-3 to TRBJ1-2; D perhaps matches TRBD1 (6 bases). V was cut by 5 bases and J by 7 bases, with 17 bases left in between. CDR3 length: 14 amino acids. From germline, CDR1 is MNHEY and CDR2 SVGEGT. The CDR3 here is CASSALQGFFGYTF. The CDR3 DNA sequence: TGTGCCAGCAGTGCCCTTCAGGGGTTCTTTGGCTACACCTTC.

This chain connects TRBV12-5 to TRBJ2-1; TRBD2 aligns across 7 bases. The junction had 15 bases not matched to a gene; V was cut back by 0 bases and J by 7 bases. The CDR3 extends over 18 amino acids. Germline V gene lookup returns CDR1 LGHNT and CDR2 FRNRAP. CDR3 region: CASGLVRGSAGVPNEQFF. Here the CDR3 DNA reads TGTGCTAGTGGTTTGGTACGAGGATCGGCGGGGGTACCAAATGAGCAGTTCTTC.

The chain combines TRBV6-2 or TRBV6-3 with TRBJ1-2; no definite D call. V was clipped by 0 bases and J by 4 bases, with 12 bases between them. The CDR3 spans 15 residues. Per germline, CDR1 MNHEY and CDR2 SVGEGT. CDR3 protein: CASSYSRATGYGYTF. The DNA for the CDR3 is TGTGCCAGCAGTTACTCGCGGGCTACGGGCTATGGCTACACCTTC.

This chain connects TRBV4-1 to TRBJ1-1; 9 bases fit TRBD1. After removal of 3 bases from V and 5 bases from J, the junction contained 7 bases not matched to a gene. The length of the CDR3 is 15 residues. CDR1 is MGHRA and CDR2 is YSYEKL in the germline V gene. Here the CDR3 DNA reads TGCGCCAGCAGCCATTGGGACAGGGAAAGGACTGAAGCTTTCTTT. It is translated as CASSHWDRERTEAFF.

The V gene is TRBV9, the J gene TRBJ2-3, with D possibly matching TRBD2 (6 bases). The CDR3 is 14 residues long. V lost 2 bases and J lost 1, with 8 bases in between. Germline V gene data show CDR1 as SGDLS and CDR2 as YYNGEE. CDR3: CASSVGGRTDTQYF. Here the CDR3 DNA reads TGTGCCAGCAGCGTCGGGGGACGCACAGATACGCAGTATTTT.

This chain uses TRBV5-8 with TRBJ1-5; no clear D. Trimming cost V 2 bases and J 5 bases, with 11 bases left between them. CDR3 size: 14 residues. Looked up from germline, CDR1 is SGHTS and CDR2 is YDEGEE. The CDR3 DNA follows: TGTGCCAGCAGCTTTCGGGGAGGCGATCAGCCCCAGCATTTT. This sequence encodes CASSFRGGDQPQHF. Filled out from reference TRBV5-8 and TRBJ1-5, the complete variable domain reads EAGVTQSPTHLIKTRGQQATLRCSPISGHTSVYWYQQALGLGLQFLLWYDEGEERNRGNFPPRFSGRQFPNYSSELNVNALELEDSALYLCASSFRGGDQPQHFGDGTRLSIL.